This record covers a single T cell receptor (beta chain). Its matching antigen is unknown. TCRdb fed the 5' RACE reads into MiXCR, producing one record per CDR3 protein. The sample carries hundreds of thousands of distinct CDR3 sequences, more than 20% recorded once. V was clipped by 2 bases and J by 5 bases; unmatched bases: 8. There are 15 residues in the CDR3. CDR1 and CDR2 (germline): SGHRS, YFSETQ. The data are from a study of identical twins. The study, taken as a whole, reports: Monozygotic twins shared more out-of-frame TCR alpha than recombination models predicted.

These sequences were also reported in another study, on T cells expressing NK-cell markers.

Material for sequencing was CD4+ T cells sorted from blood. The sequence came from a young woman in good health. V and J are TRBV5-1 and TRBJ2-7; 9 nucleotides agree with TRBD2. CDR3 coding DNA: TGCGCCAGCAGCTTCGTCAGCGGGAGGAGGAACGAGCAGTACTTC. Translated, it gives CASSFVSGRRNEQYF.